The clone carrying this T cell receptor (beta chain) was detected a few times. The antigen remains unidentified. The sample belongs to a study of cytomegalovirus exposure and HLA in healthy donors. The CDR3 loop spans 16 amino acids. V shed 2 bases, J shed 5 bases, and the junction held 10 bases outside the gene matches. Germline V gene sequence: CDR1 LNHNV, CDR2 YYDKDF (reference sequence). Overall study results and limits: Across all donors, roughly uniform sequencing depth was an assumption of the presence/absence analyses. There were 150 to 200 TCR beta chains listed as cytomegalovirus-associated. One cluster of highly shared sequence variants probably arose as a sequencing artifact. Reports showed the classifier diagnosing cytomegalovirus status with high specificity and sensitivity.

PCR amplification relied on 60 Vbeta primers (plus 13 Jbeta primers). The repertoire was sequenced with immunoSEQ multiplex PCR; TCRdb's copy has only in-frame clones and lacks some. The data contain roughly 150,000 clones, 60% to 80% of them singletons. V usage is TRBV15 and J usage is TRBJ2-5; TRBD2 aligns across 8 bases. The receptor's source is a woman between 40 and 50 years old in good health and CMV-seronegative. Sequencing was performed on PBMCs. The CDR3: CATSRLQRERGETQYF. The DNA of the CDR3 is TGTGCCACCAGCAGACTACAGCGGGAGAGGGGGGAGACCCAGTACTTC.